The next 3 T cell receptor beta chains were all read from a single sample in a study of PD-1 blockade in mismatch repair-deficient tumors. Here immunoSEQ multiplex PCR was the method, and the copy in TCRdb shows in-frame clones only, minus some. Among 100,000 to 150,000 clones listed, roughly nine tenths were seen once. The sequencing here drew on peripheral blood, taken 44 weeks after starting pembrolizumab. These receptors were collected from an adult with mismatch repair-deficient cancer.

The chain has TRBV6-1 and TRBJ2-1; no clear D gene. The CDR3 consists of 14 residues. The V gene's germline CDR1 is MNHNS and CDR2 SASEGT. V was clipped by 3 bases and J by 4 bases, with 10 bases between them. In DNA form, the CDR3 reads TGTGCCAGCAGTGATGCCCAGGATTACAATGAGCAGTTCTTC. It specifies CASSDAQDYNEQFF.

For this clone: The junction does not match germline at one end; this may be a read error. The chain is built from TRBV4-2 and TRBJ2-7; 11 bases align to TRBD1. The CDR3 covers 16 residues. CDR1 and CDR2 from the germline V gene are LGHNA and YNFKEQ. The CDR3 loop is CASSQARTGGSHEQYF. DNA of the CDR3: TGTGCCAGCAGCCAAGCGAGGACAGGGGGCTCCCACGAGCAGTACTTC.

The CDR3 DNA reads as TGTGCCAGCAGCGTAGAGGGGGGAGGGCCGAACGATGAGCAGTTCTTC. It yields the protein CASSVEGGGPNDEQFF. The rearrangement links TRBV9 to TRBJ2-1; tentative D call: TRBD2 (7 bases). The germline CDR1 and CDR2 sequences are SGDLS and YYNGEE. Trimming stripped 0 bases from V and 8 bases from J, with 18 bases between. The CDR3 covers 16 residues.